This TCR beta chain derives from a study of blood T cells in healthy people across ages. The length of the CDR3 is 14 residues. Per germline, CDR1 SGHTA and CDR2 FQGTGA. V was shortened by 3 bases and J by 5 bases, with 12 bases between the two germline ends. Concerning this clonotype: What it binds is not known.

Study-wide findings and caveats: Roughly linear age-related decline in beta diversity appeared, significant by age 40.

The authors ran a second PCR of 7 to 11 cycles using a sample-barcoded 5' primer and a J-beta primer mix. A template-switch adaptor with 12 random nucleotides tagged each cDNA molecule. A single record per CDR3 protein comes from TCRdb applying MiXCR to the 5' RACE reads. Among roughly 830,000 distinct CDR3 sequences listed, around 62% were seen once. The specimen sequenced was blood. This clonotype was sampled from a man aged 25-45 years in good health. The rearrangement joins TRBV7-3 to TRBJ2-3; D could derive from TRBD1 or TRBD2 (6 bases each). The CDR3 DNA is TGTGCCAGCAGCTTTGACGGGGGCCAAGATACGCAGTATTTT. Its protein is CASSFDGGQDTQYF.